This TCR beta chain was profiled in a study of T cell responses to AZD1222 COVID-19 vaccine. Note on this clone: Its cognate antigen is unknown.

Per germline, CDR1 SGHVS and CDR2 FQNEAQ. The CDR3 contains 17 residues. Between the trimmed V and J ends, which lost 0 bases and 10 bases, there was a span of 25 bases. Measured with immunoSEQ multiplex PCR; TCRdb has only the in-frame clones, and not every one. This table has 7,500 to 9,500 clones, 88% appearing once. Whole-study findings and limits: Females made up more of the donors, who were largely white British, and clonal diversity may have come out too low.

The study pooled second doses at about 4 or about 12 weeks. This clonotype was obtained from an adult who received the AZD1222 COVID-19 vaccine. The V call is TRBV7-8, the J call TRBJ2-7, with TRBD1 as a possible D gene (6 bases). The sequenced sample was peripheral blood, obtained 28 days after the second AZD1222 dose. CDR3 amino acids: CASSLASGALAPTRQYF. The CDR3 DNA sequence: TGTGCCAGCAGCTTAGCTTCAGGGGCGCTCGCCCCAACCAGACAGTACTTC. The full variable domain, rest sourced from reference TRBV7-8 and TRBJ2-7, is GAGVSQSPRYKVAKRGQDVALRCDPISGHVSLFWYQQALGQGPEFLTYFQNEAQLDKSGLPSDRFFAERPEGSVSTLKIQRTQQEDSAVYLCASSLASGALAPTRQYFGPGTRLTVT.